This passage covers 21 T cell receptor beta chains from one sample sequenced in a study of blood T cell repertoires in COVID-19. The table came from immunoSEQ multiplex PCR; TCRdb's copy has only in-frame clones and leaves some out. Of tens of thousands of clones listed, around 86% are singletons. Sequenced input: peripheral blood. These receptor sequences come from a woman aged 65 to 85 with active COVID-19.

The chain couples TRBV19 to TRBJ1-1, with 7 bases that match TRBD1. Germline values: CDR1 LNHDA, CDR2 SQIVND (reference sequence). There are 13 residues in the CDR3. V lost 4 bases and J lost 4; bases outside the gene matches: 3. The CDR3 DNA follows: TGTGCCAGTAGTAGCAACAGGGGCACTGAAGCTTTCTTT. Encoded protein: CASSSNRGTEAFF. The entire variable domain, with the rest obtained from reference TRBV19 and TRBJ1-1, is as follows: DGGITQSPKYLFRKEGQNVTLSCEQNLNHDAMYWYRQDPGQGLRLIYYSQIVNDFQKGDIAEGYSVSREKKESFPLTVTSAQKNPTAFYLCASSSNRGTEAFFGQGTRLTVV.

This chain joins TRBV5-1 and TRBJ2-7; TRBD1 aligns across 9 bases. Germline V gene sequence: CDR1 SGHRS, CDR2 YFSETQ. The CDR3 is made up of 15 amino acids. The junction had 4 bases not matched to a gene; V was cut back by 0 bases and J by 3 bases. The CDR3 protein is CASSLGGQGFYEQYF. In DNA form, the CDR3 reads TGCGCCAGCAGCTTGGGTGGACAGGGGTTCTACGAGCAGTACTTC.

The V call is TRBV18, the J call TRBJ1-6, with D unclear. This CDR3 has 16 amino acids. The V end lost 3 bases, the J end lost 7 bases, and 16 bases lay between the germline ends. Germline V gives CDR1 KGHSH, CDR2 LQKENI. The CDR3 nucleotides are TGTGCCAGCTCACCGAGGGCTCCGGGAGCCAATTCACCCCTCCACTTT. Amino acids: CASSPRAPGANSPLHF.

The chain joins TRBV11-2 to TRBJ1-3; no clear D. In germline, CDR1 is SGHAT, CDR2 FQNNGV. Deletions cut 2 bases from V and 0 bases from J, with 11 bases between. This CDR3 has 16 residues. DNA of the CDR3: TGTGCCAGCAGCTTAATGGGCACATCCTCTGGAAACACCATATATTTT. Amino acid sequence: CASSLMGTSSGNTIYF.

This chain links TRBV9 with TRBJ2-3; possible D gene TRBD2, 7 bases. Trimming shortened V by 0 bases and J by 1 base, and 15 bases separated the two germline ends. This CDR3 has 17 amino acids. Germline V gene lookup returns CDR1 SGDLS and CDR2 YYNGEE. CDR3 sequence: CASSVAPGGGGTDTQYF. As DNA, the CDR3 is TGTGCCAGCAGCGTAGCCCCAGGAGGGGGGGGCACAGATACGCAGTATTTT.

The rearrangement links TRBV11-3 to TRBJ2-1; possible D gene TRBD1, 5 bases. Trimming removed 5 bases at V and 5 bases at J, with 10 bases between. CDR1 and CDR2 from the germline V gene are SGHNT and YENEEA. The CDR3 totals 13 residues. The CDR3 here is CASSRQTHNEQFF. The CDR3 region has the DNA TGTGCCAGCAGCCGACAGACCCACAATGAGCAGTTCTTC.

DNA of the CDR3: TGTGCCAGCAGCCCCTCAGGGTCTTCCTATGGCTACACCTTC. Translating gives CASSPSGSSYGYTF. This sequence joins TRBV4-2 and TRBJ1-2; D might be TRBD1 (5 bases). The CDR3 sequence is 14 residues long. Trimming took off 4 bases at V and 4 bases at J, with 13 bases between the two ends. The germline V gene has CDR1 LGHNA and CDR2 YNFKEQ.

A remark on this clone: Within the sample, other DNA sequences also encode this same CDR3. The rearrangement uses TRBV7-3 and TRBJ2-3, with 11 bases lining up with TRBD1. The trim removed 4 bases at V and 3 bases at J, leaving 3 bases unmatched. The CDR3 totals 15 residues. Germline CDR1 reads SGHTA; CDR2 reads FQGTGA. As DNA, the CDR3 is TGTGCCAGCAGCTCGGACAGGGGGCTGACAGATACGCAGTATTTT. Its translation is CASSSDRGLTDTQYF.

The chain carries TRBV4-1 and TRBJ1-3; D unresolved. CDR1 MGHRA and CDR2 YSYEKL come from the germline V gene. The CDR3 totals 16 residues. V dropped 2 bases and J dropped 0 bases, with 11 bases sitting between them. Written as DNA, the CDR3 is TGCGCCAGCAGCCAACTGACCAGGCCCTCTGGAAACACCATATATTTT. This encodes CASSQLTRPSGNTIYF.

This chain links TRBV27 with TRBJ1-4; TRBD1 agrees at 7 bases. CDR1 and CDR2 from the germline V gene are MNHEY and SMNVEV (reference sequence). The CDR3 extends over 15 amino acids. Trimming at V came to 4 bases and at J to 4 bases, leaving 6 bases not matched to a gene. CDR3 DNA: TGTGCCAGCAGTTCAGGGACAGTCAGTAATGAAAAACTGTTTTTT. It is translated as CASSSGTVSNEKLFF. Full variable domain (remainder filled in from reference TRBV27 and TRBJ1-4): EAQVTQNPRYLITVTGKKLTVTCSQNMNHEYMSWYRQDPGLGLRQIYYSMNVEVTDKGDVPEGYKVSRKEKRNFPLILESPSPNQTSLYFCASSSGTVSNEKLFFGSGTQLSVL.

The chain combines TRBV9 with TRBJ1-4, with D possibly being TRBD1 (6 bases). The V gene's germline CDR1 is SGDLS and CDR2 YYNGEE. This CDR3 has 12 amino acids. Between the trimmed V and J ends, which lost 4 bases and 8 bases, there was a span of 9 bases. In nucleotides, the CDR3 is TGTGCCAGCAGCCCCCAGGGGGAAAAACTGTTTTTT. It specifies CASSPQGEKLFF.

The rearrangement joins TRBV7-3 to TRBJ1-3, with D possibly TRBD1 on 5 matching bases. CDR3 size: 20 residues. Germline V gene data show CDR1 as SGHTA and CDR2 as FQGTGA. V was pared by 0 bases and J by 0 bases, with 21 bases between. In nucleotides, the CDR3 is TGTGCCAGCAGCTTAACGTTCCAGGTCAGGGTTACCTGCTCTGGAAACACCATATATTTT. Encoded protein: CASSLTFQVRVTCSGNTIYF.

The rearrangement links TRBV18 to TRBJ2-2, with 11 bases matching TRBD1. Trimming at V came to 4 bases and at J to 7 bases, leaving 5 bases not matched to a gene. CDR3 size: 15 residues. Germline V gene lookup returns CDR1 KGHSH and CDR2 LQKENI. Here the CDR3 DNA reads TGTGCCAGCTCACGGACAGGGGGCGAAGGCGGGGAGCTGTTTTTT. Translating it yields CASSRTGGEGGELFF.

The chain combines TRBV29-1 with TRBJ2-5, with D unresolved. Trimming removed 5 bases at V and 2 bases at J, with 9 bases between. Germline CDR1 reads SQVTM; CDR2 reads ANQGSEA. The CDR3 extends over 12 amino acids. The CDR3, as DNA: TGCAGCGTTAAACACCCACAAGAGACCCAGTACTTC. Translation gives CSVKHPQETQYF.

This clone was observed once. The chain has TRBV7-3 and TRBJ2-1; 7 bases are a match to TRBD2. The CDR3 has 15 residues. CDR1 and CDR2 (germline): SGHTA, FQGTGA. Trimming removed 6 bases from V and 4 bases from J; junction bases left unmatched: 9. CDR3 sequence: CASRPPGLRYNEQFF. The CDR3 DNA reads TGTGCCAGCAGGCCGCCGGGACTACGGTACAATGAGCAGTTCTTC.

V gene TRBV3-1 (or the pseudogene TRBV3-2) combines with J gene TRBJ1-1; 9 bases agree with TRBD1. The junction had 6 bases not matched to a gene; V was cut back by 4 bases and J by 3 bases. Per germline, CDR1 LGHDT and CDR2 YNNKEL (reference sequence). CDR3 length equals 15 residues. CDR3 sequence (DNA): TGTGCCAGCAGCCGCACCGGGACAGGGTACACTGAAGCTTTCTTT. Translated: CASSRTGTGYTEAFF.

V usage is TRBV6-6 and J usage is TRBJ2-3; 10 nucleotides align to TRBD1. J gave up 2 bases and V 0 bases, and 2 bases lay outside the gene matches. The germline V gene encodes CDR1 MNHNY and CDR2 SVGAGI (reference sequence). The CDR3 covers 16 residues. CDR3 in amino acids: CASSYSGTGATDTQYF. Here the CDR3 DNA reads TGTGCCAGCAGTTACTCCGGGACAGGGGCCACAGATACGCAGTATTTT.

V gene TRBV4-3 combines with J gene TRBJ1-2; a weak D match, TRBD1 (5 bases). The V gene's germline CDR1 is LGHNA and CDR2 YSLEER. V was pared by 4 bases and J by 2 bases, with 17 bases between. The CDR3 length is 16 residues. The CDR3 region is CASSLSDRGSNYGYTF. CDR3 DNA: TGCGCCAGCAGCCTCTCTGATCGGGGGAGCAACTATGGCTACACCTTC.

The rearrangement uses TRBV19 and TRBJ2-7, with no clear D. CDR1 is LNHDA, CDR2 SQIVND, per germline (reference sequence). The CDR3 runs to 12 residues. Trimming stripped 7 bases from V and 5 bases from J, with 12 bases between. The CDR3 nucleotides are TGTGCCAGTACTTCGTTTTCAGACGAGCAGTACTTC. Translated, it gives CASTSFSDEQYF.

The chain has TRBV5-1 and TRBJ2-6; D is ambiguous. The germline gives CDR1 SGHRS, CDR2 YFSETQ. The V end lost 0 bases, the J end lost 0 bases, and 10 bases lay between the germline ends. The CDR3 contains 17 residues. The DNA of the CDR3 is TGCGCCAGCAGCTTGGTTGCTTCTAACTCTGGGGCCAACGTCCTGACTTTC. As protein: CASSLVASNSGANVLTF. The whole variable domain, filled in from reference TRBV5-1 and TRBJ2-6, reads KAGVTQTPRYLIKTRGQQVTLSCSPISGHRSVSWYQQTPGQGLQFLFEYFSETQRNKGNFPGRFSGRQFSNSRSEMNVSTLELGDSALYLCASSLVASNSGANVLTFGAGSRLTVL.

The V and J genes are TRBV4-2 and TRBJ2-3, with D maybe TRBD2 (6 bases). The CDR3 runs to 15 residues. V was clipped by 6 bases and J by 5 bases, with 18 bases between them. CDR1 is LGHNA and CDR2 is YNFKEQ in the germline V gene. The CDR3 reads CASRLGGGGGDTQYF. CDR3 sequence (DNA): TGTGCCAGCAGGTTGGGGGGAGGCGGAGGAGATACGCAGTATTTT.